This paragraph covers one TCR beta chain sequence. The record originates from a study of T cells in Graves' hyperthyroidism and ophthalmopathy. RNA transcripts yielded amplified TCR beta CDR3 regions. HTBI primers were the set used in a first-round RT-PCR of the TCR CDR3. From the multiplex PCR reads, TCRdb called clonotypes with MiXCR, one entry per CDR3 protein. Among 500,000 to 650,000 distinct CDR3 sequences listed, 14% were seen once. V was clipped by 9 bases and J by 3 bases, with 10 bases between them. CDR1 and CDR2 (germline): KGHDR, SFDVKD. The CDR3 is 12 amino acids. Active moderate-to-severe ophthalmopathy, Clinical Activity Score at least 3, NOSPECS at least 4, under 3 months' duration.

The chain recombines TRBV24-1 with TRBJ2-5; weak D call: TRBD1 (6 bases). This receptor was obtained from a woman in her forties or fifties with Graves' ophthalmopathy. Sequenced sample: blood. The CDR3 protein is CATATGKETQYF. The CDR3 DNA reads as TGTGCCACCGCTACAGGGAAAGAGACCCAGTACTTC.